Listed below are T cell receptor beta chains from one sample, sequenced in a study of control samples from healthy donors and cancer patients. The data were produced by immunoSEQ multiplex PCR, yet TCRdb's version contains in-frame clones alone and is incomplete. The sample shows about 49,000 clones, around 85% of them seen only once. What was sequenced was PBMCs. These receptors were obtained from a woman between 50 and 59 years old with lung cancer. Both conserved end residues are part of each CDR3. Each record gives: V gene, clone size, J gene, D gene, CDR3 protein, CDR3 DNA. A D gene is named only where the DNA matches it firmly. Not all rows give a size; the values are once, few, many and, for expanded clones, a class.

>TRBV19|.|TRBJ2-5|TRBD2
CASSIYRGGRETQYF
TGTGCCAGTAGTATATATCGGGGGGGCCGCGAGACCCAGTACTTC
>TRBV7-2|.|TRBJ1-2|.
CASSLGNTIYGYTF
TGTGCCAGCAGCTTAGGGAACACCATCTATGGCTACACCTTC
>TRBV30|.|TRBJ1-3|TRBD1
CAWSRDSGSGNTIYF
TGTGCCTGGTCCCGGGACAGTGGCTCTGGAAACACCATATATTTT
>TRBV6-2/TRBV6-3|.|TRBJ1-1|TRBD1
CASSDMGQGYAEAFF
TGTGCCAGCAGTGACATGGGACAGGGGTACGCTGAAGCTTTCTTT
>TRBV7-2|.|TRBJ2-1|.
CASSLATDYNEQFF
TGTGCCAGCAGCTTAGCCACGGATTACAATGAGCAGTTCTTC
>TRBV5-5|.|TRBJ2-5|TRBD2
CASTPASGGTYQETQYF
TGTGCCAGCACGCCTGCTAGCGGGGGGACGTACCAAGAGACCCAGTACTTC
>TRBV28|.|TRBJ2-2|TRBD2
CASSFRLAANTGELFF
TGTGCCAGCAGTTTCCGGCTAGCGGCGAACACCGGGGAGCTGTTTTTT
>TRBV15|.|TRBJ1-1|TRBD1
CATSTQGVNTEAFF
TGTGCCACCAGCACACAGGGGGTGAACACTGAAGCTTTCTTT
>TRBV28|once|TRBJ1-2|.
CASSFKPGGADGYTF
TGTGCCAGCAGTTTCAAGCCGGGGGGGGCTGATGGCTACACCTTC
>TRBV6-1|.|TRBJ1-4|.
CASSDPRTIKLFF
TGTGCCAGCAGTGATCCTAGGACAATAAAACTGTTTTTT
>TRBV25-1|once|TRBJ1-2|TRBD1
CASSESGTGYGYTF
TGTGCCAGCAGTGAATCCGGGACAGGGTATGGCTACACCTTC
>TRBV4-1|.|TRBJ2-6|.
CASSQGHSGANVLTF
TGCGCCAGCAGCCAAGGTCACTCTGGGGCCAACGTCCTGACTTTC
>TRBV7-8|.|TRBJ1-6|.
CASSFASPGNNSPLHF
TGTGCCAGCAGCTTTGCCTCCCCAGGGAACAATTCACCCCTCCACTTT
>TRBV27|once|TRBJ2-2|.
CASSLGRGIANTGELFF
TGTGCCAGCAGCCTGGGAAGGGGAATCGCGAACACCGGGGAGCTGTTTTTT
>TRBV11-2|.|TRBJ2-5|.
CASSFVGRSQETQYF
TGTGCCAGCAGCTTTGTGGGGCGCTCCCAAGAGACCCAGTACTTC
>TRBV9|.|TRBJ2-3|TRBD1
CASSVVTGGTDTQYF
TGTGCCAGCAGCGTAGTGACAGGGGGCACAGATACGCAGTATTTT
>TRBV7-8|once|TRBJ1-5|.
CASRRTGLTYSNQPQHF
TGTGCCAGCAGGCGTACCGGGCTAACTTATAGCAATCAGCCCCAGCATTTT
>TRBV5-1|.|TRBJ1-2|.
CASSSPGSSYGYTF
TGCGCCAGCAGCTCCCCGGGCTCGAGCTATGGCTACACCTTC
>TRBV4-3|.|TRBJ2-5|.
CASSQERERTQYF
TGCGCCAGCAGCCAAGAACGGGAGAGGACCCAGTACTTC
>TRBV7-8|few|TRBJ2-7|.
CASSLRQEGSYEQYF
TGTGCCAGCAGCTTACGACAAGAGGGCTCCTACGAGCAGTACTTC
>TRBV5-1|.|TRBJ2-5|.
CASSYRDTQETQYF
TGCGCCAGCAGCTACCGGGACACTCAAGAGACCCAGTACTTC
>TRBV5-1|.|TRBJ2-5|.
CASHQPQETQYF
TGCGCCAGCCATCAACCCCAAGAGACCCAGTACTTC
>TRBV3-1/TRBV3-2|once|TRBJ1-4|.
CASSPTGTLGGEKLFF
TGTGCCAGCAGCCCCACTGGGACTCTGGGTGGGGAAAAACTGTTTTTT
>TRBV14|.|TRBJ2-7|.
CASSQVEGHEQYF
TGTGCCAGCAGCCAAGTGGAGGGCCACGAGCAGTACTTC
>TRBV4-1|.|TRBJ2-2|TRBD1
CASSGWDREGRELFF
TGCGCCAGCAGCGGTTGGGACAGGGAGGGAAGGGAGCTGTTTTTT
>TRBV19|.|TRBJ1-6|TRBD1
CASTQDGQGVSPLHF
TGTGCCAGTACCCAGGACGGACAGGGCGTTTCACCCCTCCACTTT
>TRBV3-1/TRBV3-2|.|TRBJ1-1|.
CASSLLEGNTEAFF
TGTGCCAGCAGCCTCCTAGAAGGGAACACTGAAGCTTTCTTT
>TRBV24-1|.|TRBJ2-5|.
CATSDSAGAGETQYF
TGTGCCACCAGTGATAGCGCGGGGGCAGGGGAGACCCAGTACTTC
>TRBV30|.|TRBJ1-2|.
CAWSRQVGGYTF
TGTGCCTGGAGTAGGCAGGTCGGTGGCTACACCTTC
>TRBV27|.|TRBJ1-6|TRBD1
CASSLDRGSPLHF
TGTGCCAGCTCTCTCGACAGGGGATCACCCCTCCACTTT
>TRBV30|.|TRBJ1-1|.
CARRGGPVTEAFF
TGTGCCAGGAGAGGAGGGCCGGTCACTGAAGCTTTCTTT